What follows describes a single T cell receptor (beta chain). The method was immunoSEQ multiplex PCR; TCRdb's version includes in-frame clones alone and lacks a portion of them. There are roughly 100,000 clones in the sample; approximately 90% occur only once, and 5.2% lies in the top ten. The source of the sample is a study of blood T cell repertoires in COVID-19. This sequence was found in a woman between 45 and 60 years old with COVID-19, enrolled during active disease. Material: peripheral blood.

CDR3 bases: TGTGCCAGCAGTGATGCGGTGGCGGGGGGGAACGAGCAGTACTTC. It specifies CASSDAVAGGNEQYF. The chain joins TRBV5-4 to TRBJ2-7, with 9 bases matching TRBD2. This CDR3 has 15 amino acids. With V trimmed by 5 bases and J by 5 bases, 11 bases remained unmatched. Germline loops: CDR1 SGHNT, CDR2 YYREEE (reference sequence).